Given below is one T cell receptor (beta chain) in context. The sample comes from a study of T cell changes during pregnancy in multiple sclerosis. Germline loops: CDR1 MNHNS, CDR2 SASEGT. The CDR3 loop spans 15 amino acids. Trimming took 6 bases from V and 7 from J; bases not matched to a gene: 9. Only in-frame clones appear in the TCRdb table, and some are missing; sequencing was by immunoSEQ multiplex PCR. The sample carries 35,000 to 50,000 clones, 80% to 90% recorded once. The sequencing here drew on CD4+ T cells from peripheral blood mononuclear cells, taken before pregnancy. This TCR was sampled from a female donor with multiple sclerosis, enrolled in a pregnancy study. This sequence joins TRBV6-1 and TRBJ1-6; 7 bases are a match to TRBD1. In DNA, the CDR3 is TGTGCCAGCAGAGGGAGAGACAGGGTAAATTCACCCCTCCACTTT. This sequence encodes CASRGRDRVNSPLHF.